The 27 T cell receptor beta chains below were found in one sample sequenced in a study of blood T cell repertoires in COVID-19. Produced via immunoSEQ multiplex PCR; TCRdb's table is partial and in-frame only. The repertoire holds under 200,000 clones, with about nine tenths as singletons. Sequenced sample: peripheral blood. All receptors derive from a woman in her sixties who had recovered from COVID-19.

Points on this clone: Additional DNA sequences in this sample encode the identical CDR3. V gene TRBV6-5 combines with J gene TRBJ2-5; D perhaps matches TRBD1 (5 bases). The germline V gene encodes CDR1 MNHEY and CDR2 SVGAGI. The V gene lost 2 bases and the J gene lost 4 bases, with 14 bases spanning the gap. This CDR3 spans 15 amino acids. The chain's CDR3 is CASSYGQGRGETQYF. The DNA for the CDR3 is TGTGCCAGCAGTTACGGGCAGGGTAGAGGAGAGACCCAGTACTTC.

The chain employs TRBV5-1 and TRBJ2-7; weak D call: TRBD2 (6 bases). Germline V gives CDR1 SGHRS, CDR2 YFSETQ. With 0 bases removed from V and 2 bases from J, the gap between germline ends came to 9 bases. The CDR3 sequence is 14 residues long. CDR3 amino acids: CASSLEAGTYEQYF. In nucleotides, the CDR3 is TGCGCCAGCAGCTTGGAGGCGGGGACCTACGAGCAGTACTTC.

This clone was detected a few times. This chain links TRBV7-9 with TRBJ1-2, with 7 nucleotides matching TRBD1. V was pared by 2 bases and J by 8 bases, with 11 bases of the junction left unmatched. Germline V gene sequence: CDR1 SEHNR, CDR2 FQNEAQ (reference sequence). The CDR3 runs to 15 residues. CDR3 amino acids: CASSLQTGVPGGYTF. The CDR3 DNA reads TGTGCCAGCAGCTTACAAACAGGGGTCCCAGGGGGCTACACCTTC.

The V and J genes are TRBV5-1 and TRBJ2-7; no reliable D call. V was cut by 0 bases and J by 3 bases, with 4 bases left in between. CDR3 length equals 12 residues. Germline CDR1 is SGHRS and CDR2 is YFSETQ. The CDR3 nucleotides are TGCGCCAGCAGCTTGGACATCTACGAGCAGTACTTC. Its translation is CASSLDIYEQYF.

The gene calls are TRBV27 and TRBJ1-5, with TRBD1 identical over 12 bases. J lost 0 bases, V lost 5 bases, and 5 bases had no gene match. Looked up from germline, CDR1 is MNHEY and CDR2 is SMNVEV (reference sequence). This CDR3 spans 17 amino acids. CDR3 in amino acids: CASSGTGGRPSNQPQHF. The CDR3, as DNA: TGTGCCAGCAGTGGGACAGGGGGCAGGCCTAGCAATCAGCCCCAGCATTTT.

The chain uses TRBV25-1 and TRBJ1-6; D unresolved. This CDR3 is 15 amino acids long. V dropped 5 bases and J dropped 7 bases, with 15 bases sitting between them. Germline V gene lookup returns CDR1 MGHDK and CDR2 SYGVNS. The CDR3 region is CASSPRQTLNSPLHF. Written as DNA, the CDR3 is TGTGCCAGCAGTCCTCGCCAAACCCTAAATTCACCCCTCCACTTT. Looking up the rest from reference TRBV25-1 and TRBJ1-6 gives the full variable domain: EADIYQTPRYLVIGTGKKITLECSQTMGHDKMYWYQQDPGMELHLIHYSYGVNSTEKGDLSSESTVSRIRTEHFPLTLESARPSHTSQYLCASSPRQTLNSPLHFGNGTRLTVT.

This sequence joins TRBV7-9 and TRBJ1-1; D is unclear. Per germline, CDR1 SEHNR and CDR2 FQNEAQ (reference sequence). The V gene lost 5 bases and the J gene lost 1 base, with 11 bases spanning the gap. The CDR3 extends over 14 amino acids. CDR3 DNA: TGTGCCAGCAGCCCCGGAGGTGAGAACACTGAAGCTTTCTTT. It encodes CASSPGGENTEAFF.

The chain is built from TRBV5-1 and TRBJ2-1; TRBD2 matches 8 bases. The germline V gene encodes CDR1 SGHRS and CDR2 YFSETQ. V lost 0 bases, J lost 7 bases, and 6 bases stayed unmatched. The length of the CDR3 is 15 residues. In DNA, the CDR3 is TGCGCCAGCAGCTTGGGGGCCCTAGCGGGTAATGAGCAGTTCTTC. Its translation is CASSLGALAGNEQFF. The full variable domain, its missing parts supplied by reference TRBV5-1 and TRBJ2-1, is KAGVTQTPRYLIKTRGQQVTLSCSPISGHRSVSWYQQTPGQGLQFLFEYFSETQRNKGNFPGRFSGRQFSNSRSEMNVSTLELGDSALYLCASSLGALAGNEQFFGPGTRLTVL.

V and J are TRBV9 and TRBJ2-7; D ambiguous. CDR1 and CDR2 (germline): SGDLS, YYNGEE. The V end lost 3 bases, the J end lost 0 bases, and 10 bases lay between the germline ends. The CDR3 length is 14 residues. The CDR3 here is CASSGSGSSYEQYF. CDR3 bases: TGTGCCAGCAGCGGATCCGGGTCCTCCTACGAGCAGTACTTC.

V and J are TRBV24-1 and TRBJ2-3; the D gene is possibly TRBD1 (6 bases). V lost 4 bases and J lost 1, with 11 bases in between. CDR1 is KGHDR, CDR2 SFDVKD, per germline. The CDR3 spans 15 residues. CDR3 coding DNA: TGTGCCACCAGTGAAGGGGGACGGGGCACAGATACGCAGTATTTT. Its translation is CATSEGGRGTDTQYF.

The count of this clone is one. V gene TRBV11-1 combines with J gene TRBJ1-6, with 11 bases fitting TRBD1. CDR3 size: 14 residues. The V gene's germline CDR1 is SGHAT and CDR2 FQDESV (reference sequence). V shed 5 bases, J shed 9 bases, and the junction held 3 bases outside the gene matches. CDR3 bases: TGTGCCAGCAGCGGACAGGGGGCGCGTTCACCCCTCCACTTT. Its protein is CASSGQGARSPLHF.

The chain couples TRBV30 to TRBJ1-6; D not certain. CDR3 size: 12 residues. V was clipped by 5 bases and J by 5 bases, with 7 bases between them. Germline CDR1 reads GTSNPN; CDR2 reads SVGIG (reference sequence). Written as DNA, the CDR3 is TGTGCCTGGGGCTCAGATAATTCACCCCTCCACTTT. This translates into CAWGSDNSPLHF.

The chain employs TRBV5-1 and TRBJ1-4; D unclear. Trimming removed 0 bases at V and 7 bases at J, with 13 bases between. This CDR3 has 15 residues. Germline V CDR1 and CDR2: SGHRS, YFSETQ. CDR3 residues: CASSLGMGYLEKLFF. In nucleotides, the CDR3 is TGCGCCAGCAGCTTGGGTATGGGCTATCTTGAAAAACTGTTTTTT.

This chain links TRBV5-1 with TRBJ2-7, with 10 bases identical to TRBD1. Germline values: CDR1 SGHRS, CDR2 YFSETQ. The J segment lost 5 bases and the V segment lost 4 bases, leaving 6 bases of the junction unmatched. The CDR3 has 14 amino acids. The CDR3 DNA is TGCGCCAGCAGCGATACCGGGACAGGGGACGAGCAGTACTTC. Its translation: CASSDTGTGDEQYF.

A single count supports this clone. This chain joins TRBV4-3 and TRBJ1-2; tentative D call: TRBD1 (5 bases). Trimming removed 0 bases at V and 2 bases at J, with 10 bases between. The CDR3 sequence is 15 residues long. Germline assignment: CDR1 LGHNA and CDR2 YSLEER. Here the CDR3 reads CASSQEPGKNYGYTF. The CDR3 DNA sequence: TGCGCCAGCAGCCAAGAACCAGGGAAGAACTATGGCTACACCTTC.

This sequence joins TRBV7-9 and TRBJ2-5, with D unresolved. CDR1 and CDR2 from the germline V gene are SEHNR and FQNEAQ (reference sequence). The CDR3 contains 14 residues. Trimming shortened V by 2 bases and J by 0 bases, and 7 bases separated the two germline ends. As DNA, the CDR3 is TGTGCCAGCAGCTTATCAGTTCACCAAGAGACCCAGTACTTC. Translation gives CASSLSVHQETQYF.

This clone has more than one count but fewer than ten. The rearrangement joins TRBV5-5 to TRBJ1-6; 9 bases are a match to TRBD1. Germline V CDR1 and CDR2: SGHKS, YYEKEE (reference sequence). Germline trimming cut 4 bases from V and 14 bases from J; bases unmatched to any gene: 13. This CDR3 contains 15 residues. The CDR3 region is CASSVSGTGSLTLHF. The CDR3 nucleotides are TGTGCCAGCAGCGTATCCGGGACAGGGAGTTTGACCCTCCACTTT.

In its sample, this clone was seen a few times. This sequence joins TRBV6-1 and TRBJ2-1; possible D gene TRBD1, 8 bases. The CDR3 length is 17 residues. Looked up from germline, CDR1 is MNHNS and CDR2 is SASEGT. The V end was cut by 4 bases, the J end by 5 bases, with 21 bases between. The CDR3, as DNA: TGTGCCAGCAGTGGACCCGGGGAGGGACAGGTACACAATGAGCAGTTCTTC. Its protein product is CASSGPGEGQVHNEQFF.

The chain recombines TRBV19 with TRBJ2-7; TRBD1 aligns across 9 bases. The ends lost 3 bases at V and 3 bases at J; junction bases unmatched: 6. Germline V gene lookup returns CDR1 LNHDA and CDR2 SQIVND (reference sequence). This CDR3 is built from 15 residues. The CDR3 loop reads CASSIYGTGLYEQYF. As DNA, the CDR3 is TGTGCCAGTAGTATTTATGGGACAGGGCTCTACGAGCAGTACTTC.

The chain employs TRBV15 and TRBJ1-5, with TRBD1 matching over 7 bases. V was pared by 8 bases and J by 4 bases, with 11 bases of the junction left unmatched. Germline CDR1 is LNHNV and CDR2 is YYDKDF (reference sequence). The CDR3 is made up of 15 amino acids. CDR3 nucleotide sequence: TGTGCCACCGCAGGGGGGCCAGGTAGGAATCAGCCCCAGCATTTT. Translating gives CATAGGPGRNQPQHF.

The CDR3 sequence is CASSERYREYEQYF. As DNA, the CDR3 is TGTGCCAGCAGTGAACGTTACAGGGAATACGAGCAGTACTTC. The rearrangement joins TRBV25-1 to TRBJ2-7, with D perhaps TRBD1 (6 bases). Germline CDR1 is MGHDK and CDR2 is SYGVNS. V lost 2 bases and J 4 bases, leaving 12 bases between the germline ends. The CDR3 is 14 residues long.

The CDR3, as DNA: TGTGCCAGCAGTTACGGGCGGGGATACAATGAGCAGTTCTTC. It specifies CASSYGRGYNEQFF. The chain uses TRBV6-5 and TRBJ2-1; TRBD2 might be the D (6 bases). CDR3 length equals 14 residues. The ends were cut back, 2 bases at V and 4 bases at J, with 9 bases in the middle. Germline CDR1 and CDR2: MNHEY and SVGAGI.

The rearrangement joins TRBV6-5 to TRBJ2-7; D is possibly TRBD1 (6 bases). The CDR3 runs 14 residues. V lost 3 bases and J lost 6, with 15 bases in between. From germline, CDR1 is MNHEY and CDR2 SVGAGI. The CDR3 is CASSYSDQGSEQYF. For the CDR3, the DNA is TGTGCCAGCAGTTATTCCGACCAGGGGTCCGAGCAGTACTTC.

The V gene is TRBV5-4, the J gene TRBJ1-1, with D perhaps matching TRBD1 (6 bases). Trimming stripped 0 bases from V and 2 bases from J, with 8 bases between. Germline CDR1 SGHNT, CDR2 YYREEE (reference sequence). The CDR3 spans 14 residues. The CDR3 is CASSLGQANTEAFF. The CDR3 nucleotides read TGTGCCAGCAGCTTGGGACAGGCAAACACTGAAGCTTTCTTT.

In DNA form, the CDR3 reads TGTGCCAGCAGCGCAGGGACTGGGGGAGGAAACACCATATATTTT. Its translation: CASSAGTGGGNTIYF. The rearrangement uses TRBV9 and TRBJ1-3; maybe TRBD1 (5 bases). Trimming removed 3 bases at V and 4 bases at J, with 14 bases between. CDR1 and CDR2 from the germline V gene are SGDLS and YYNGEE. This CDR3 spans 15 amino acids.

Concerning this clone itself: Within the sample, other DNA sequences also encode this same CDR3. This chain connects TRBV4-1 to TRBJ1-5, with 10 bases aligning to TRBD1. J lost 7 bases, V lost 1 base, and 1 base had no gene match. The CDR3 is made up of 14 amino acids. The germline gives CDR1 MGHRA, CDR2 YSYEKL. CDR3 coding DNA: TGCGCCAGCAGCCAAGGGACAGGGGGACAGCCCCAGCATTTT. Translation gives CASSQGTGGQPQHF.

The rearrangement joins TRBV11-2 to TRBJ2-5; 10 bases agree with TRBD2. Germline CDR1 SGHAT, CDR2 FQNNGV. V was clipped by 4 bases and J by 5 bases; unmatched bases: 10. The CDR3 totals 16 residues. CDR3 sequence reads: CASSSGAGGRGETQYF. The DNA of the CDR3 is TGTGCCAGCAGCTCGGGAGCGGGGGGGCGCGGGGAGACCCAGTACTTC.